This T cell receptor beta chain was sequenced in a study of blood T cell repertoires in COVID-19. In the original workflow: Quantification of nucleated cells was approximated via reference gene primer amplification. The table came from immunoSEQ multiplex PCR; TCRdb's copy has only in-frame clones and leaves some out. Clone size and the V and J calls come from that table; the DNA yielded D and trimming. Of over 300,000 clones listed, roughly 89% are singletons. Trimming took off 4 bases at V and 6 bases at J, with 9 bases between the two ends. Germline CDR1 reads SGHDN; CDR2 reads FVKESK. The CDR3 consists of 12 residues.

The source is a man aged 18 to 29 with active or convalescent COVID-19. The chain recombines TRBV14 with TRBJ1-2; tentative D call: TRBD1 (6 bases). Sample: peripheral blood. CDR3 nucleotides: TGTGCCAGCAGCCCCCGGACAGATGGCTACACCTTC. Translating gives CASSPRTDGYTF.